These 21 T cell receptor beta chains came from one sample sequenced in a study of CD8+ T cells in alopecia areata. Extraction and reverse transcription of RNA yielded cDNA as the sequencing template. Using immunoSEQ multiplex PCR, the repertoire was profiled, and TCRdb retains in-frame clones only, with some absent. The data contain about 180,000 clones, 58% of them seen just once; the ten biggest clones take up under 20%. Treatment here: oral pan-JAK inhibitor, 5-10 mg twice daily. The sample in question was CD4+ T cells sorted from blood, obtained at approximately week 60, from a patient treated with tofacitinib. The receptors stem from a human donor with alopecia areata.

The J gene is TRBJ1-6, the V gene TRBV7-3; D is unresolved. There are 13 residues in the CDR3. V lost 2 bases to trimming and J lost 6 bases, with 5 bases between them. Per the germline V gene, CDR1 is SGHTA and CDR2 is FQGTGA. The CDR3 loop reads CASSLGVNSPLHF. The CDR3 DNA reads as TGTGCCAGCAGCTTAGGCGTTAATTCACCCCTCCACTTT.

The J gene is TRBJ1-4, the V gene TRBV14; D gene unclear. Trimming took off 4 bases at V and 5 bases at J, with 8 bases between the two ends. CDR3 length equals 13 residues. Germline V CDR1 and CDR2: SGHDN, FVKESK. The CDR3 reads CASSLRLNEKLFF. The CDR3 DNA sequence: TGTGCCAGCAGCCTTCGTTTAAATGAAAAACTGTTTTTT. Full variable domain (rest looked up from reference TRBV14 and TRBJ1-4): EAGVTQFPSHSVIEKGQTVTLRCDPISGHDNLYWYRRVMGKEIKFLLHFVKESKQDESGMPNNRFLAERTGGTYSTLKVQPAELEDSGVYFCASSLRLNEKLFFGSGTQLSVL.

The chain couples TRBV15 to TRBJ2-5; D gene unclear. Between the trimmed V and J ends, which lost 2 bases and 5 bases, there was a span of 6 bases. CDR1 and CDR2 from the germline V gene are LNHNV and YYDKDF (reference sequence). CDR3 length: 12 amino acids. The CDR3 loop is CATSRSSETQYF. In DNA form, the CDR3 reads TGTGCCACCAGCAGATCCTCGGAGACCCAGTACTTC.

The chain combines TRBV7-8 with TRBJ2-3; tentatively, D is TRBD1 or TRBD2 (6 bases each). The CDR3 contains 15 residues. From germline, CDR1 is SGHVS and CDR2 FQNEAQ. The V end was cut by 5 bases, the J end by 3 bases, with 15 bases between. The CDR3 spells CASSHEGGWTDTQYF. DNA for the CDR3: TGTGCCAGCAGCCATGAGGGGGGTTGGACAGATACGCAGTATTTT.

The genes are TRBV5-1 and TRBJ2-7; 7 bases fit TRBD1. V lost 4 bases to trimming and J lost 4 bases; unmatched junction nucleotides: 8. Germline assignment: CDR1 SGHRS and CDR2 YFSETQ. The CDR3 consists of 14 residues. The CDR3 spells CASSTGTALYEQYF. The DNA of the CDR3 is TGCGCCAGCAGCACCGGGACAGCTTTATACGAGCAGTACTTC.

As to this clone: The conserved phenylalanine or tryptophan normally closing the CDR3 is absent here, so this likely arose from a read error. This chain links TRBV7-9 with TRBJ2-2, with 11 bases lining up with TRBD1. CDR1 is SEHNR, CDR2 FQNEAQ, per germline (reference sequence). The CDR3 has 14 amino acids. V was clipped by 8 bases and J by 4 bases; unmatched bases: 3. The CDR3 here is CASDGQGATGELFV. Written as DNA, the CDR3 is TGTGCCAGCGACGGACAGGGGGCCACCGGGGAGCTGTTTGTT.

This clone was observed a handful of times. Relative to the germline gene, one junction end is altered; a read error may explain this. The chain uses TRBV7-7 and TRBJ2-5; the match to TRBD2 covers 9 bases. CDR3 length: 15 amino acids. Germline V gene data show CDR1 as SSHAT and CDR2 as FNYEAQ (reference sequence). Here the CDR3 reads CASSPGTSRQETQYF. As DNA, the CDR3 is TGTGCTAGCAGCCCAGGGACTAGCCGCCAAGAGACCCAGTACTTC.

The chain carries TRBV30 and TRBJ2-1; D is undetermined. Germline CDR1 is GTSNPN and CDR2 is SVGIG (reference sequence). This CDR3 contains 14 residues. Trimming left V 4 bases short and J 3 bases short, with 13 bases between. The CDR3 sequence: CAWNDESHYNEQFF. The CDR3 coding sequence is TGTGCCTGGAACGATGAGAGCCACTACAATGAGCAGTTCTTC.

The genes are TRBV7-9 and TRBJ2-6; tentative D call: TRBD2 (5 bases). The V gene lost 5 bases and the J gene lost 0 bases, with 20 bases spanning the gap. The CDR3 is 19 amino acids. CDR1 is SEHNR and CDR2 is FQNEAQ in the germline V gene (reference sequence). The CDR3 sequence: CASSLRAGTKFSGANVLTF. DNA of the CDR3: TGTGCCAGCAGCCTAAGGGCGGGTACTAAATTCTCTGGGGCCAACGTCCTGACTTTC.

This clone was counted only a few times. The genes are TRBV6-6 and TRBJ2-7; D may be TRBD1 or TRBD2 (6 bases each). The CDR3 spans 12 residues. Germline assignment: CDR1 MNHNY and CDR2 SVGAGI (reference sequence). V lost 5 bases, J lost 3 bases, and 8 bases lay in between. As DNA, the CDR3 is TGTGCCAGCAGTAGGGGGGACTACGAGCAGTACTTC. Encoded protein: CASSRGDYEQYF.

The V gene is TRBV10-3, the J gene TRBJ2-3, with D possibly being TRBD2 (5 bases). The V end lost 2 bases, the J end lost 2 bases, and 8 bases lay between the germline ends. This CDR3 comprises 14 residues. The V gene's germline CDR1 is ENHRY and CDR2 SYGVKD. CDR3 residues: CAISERGLTDTQYF. CDR3 in DNA: TGTGCCATCAGTGAGCGAGGGCTCACAGATACGCAGTATTTT.

The rearrangement links TRBV4-1 to TRBJ2-3; 12 bases map to TRBD2. The CDR3 is 20 residues long. Trimming cost V 0 bases and J 0 bases; bases outside gene matches: 10. Germline V gives CDR1 MGHRA, CDR2 YSYEKL. The CDR3 DNA follows: TGCGCCAGCAGCCAAGACTTACAACTAGCGGGGGGAACTAGCACAGATACGCAGTATTTT. It yields the protein CASSQDLQLAGGTSTDTQYF.

The chain recombines TRBV29-1 with TRBJ2-1; 8 positions match TRBD1. Germline CDR1 reads SQVTM; CDR2 reads ANQGSEA. CDR3 size: 15 residues. The trim removed 6 bases at V and 0 bases at J, leaving 7 bases unmatched. The CDR3 bases are TGCAGCGTCGAGACAGGGGCTTACTCCTACAATGAGCAGTTCTTC. This encodes CSVETGAYSYNEQFF.

V and J are TRBV14 and TRBJ1-5, with D possibly being TRBD1 (6 bases). Trimming took 0 bases from V and 5 from J, leaving 20 bases between them. The CDR3 has 18 residues. The V gene's germline CDR1 is SGHDN and CDR2 FVKESK. CDR3 DNA sequence: TGTGCCAGCAGCCAAGATCGGGGGCGAGGTCCCACGCATCAGCCCCAGCATTTT. It is translated as CASSQDRGRGPTHQPQHF.

This clone turned up a few times. The chain has TRBV5-1 and TRBJ2-5, with D perhaps TRBD1 (7 bases). The CDR3 covers 13 residues. V was trimmed by 7 bases and J by 0 bases, leaving 10 bases between them. Germline-derived CDR1 and CDR2 are SGHRS and YFSETQ. The CDR3 region is CASGGTDQETQYF. For the CDR3, the DNA is TGCGCCAGCGGAGGGACAGACCAAGAGACCCAGTACTTC.

There are a few counts of this clone. The rearrangement uses TRBV30 and TRBJ2-2; no clear D gene. The V gene lost 1 base and the J gene lost 3 bases, with 6 bases spanning the gap. Germline CDR1 GTSNPN, CDR2 SVGIG (reference sequence). CDR3 length: 13 residues. CDR3 in amino acids: CAWSGGDTGELFF. Written as DNA, the CDR3 is TGTGCCTGGAGTGGCGGAGACACCGGGGAGCTGTTTTTT.

The J gene is TRBJ1-2, the V gene TRBV14; 11 positions match TRBD1. Germline V gives CDR1 SGHDN, CDR2 FVKESK. The junction had 4 bases not matched to a gene; V was cut back by 0 bases and J by 4 bases. The CDR3 length is 16 residues. The CDR3 sequence is CASSQDSGTGGYGYTF. The DNA of the CDR3 is TGTGCCAGCAGCCAAGACAGCGGGACAGGGGGCTATGGCTACACCTTC.

In this sample, this clone turned up a few times. The chain carries TRBV6-1 and TRBJ1-5; 10 bases map to TRBD1. This CDR3 is built from 15 residues. Trimming took 4 bases from V and 7 from J; bases not matched to a gene: 7. Germline V CDR1 and CDR2: MNHNS, SASEGT. CDR3 amino acids: CASSVTGGAVQPQHF. CDR3 DNA sequence: TGTGCCAGCAGTGTGACAGGGGGCGCGGTGCAGCCCCAGCATTTT.

CDR3 nucleotides: TGCGCCAGCAGTCCCGACAGGGTAACGAGCGAAAAACTGTTTTTT. This sequence encodes CASSPDRVTSEKLFF. V is TRBV23-1 and J is TRBJ1-4; TRBD1 aligns across 7 bases. TRBV23-1 is an open reading frame, and its role is uncertain. V lost 4 bases, J lost 8 bases, and 10 bases stayed unmatched. The CDR3 sequence is 15 residues long.

This clone was picked up a small number of times. The chain carries TRBV30 and TRBJ1-2; no definite D call. In germline, CDR1 is GTSNPN, CDR2 SVGIG (reference sequence). The CDR3 sequence is 15 residues long. V was clipped by 0 bases and J by 7 bases, with 18 bases between them. The CDR3 DNA follows: TGTGCCTGGAGTGTACTGGCAAGAATGGTCTCTGGCTACACCTTC. This encodes CAWSVLARMVSGYTF.

J is TRBJ1-3 and V is TRBV30; no definite D call. Germline V lookup: CDR1 GTSNPN, CDR2 SVGIG (reference sequence). The CDR3 contains 16 residues. V shed 3 bases and J shed 0 bases, with 15 bases lying between them. The CDR3 is CAWRTGGFYSGNTIYF. CDR3 bases: TGTGCCTGGAGAACTGGCGGATTCTACTCTGGAAACACCATATATTTT.